The sequence of this TCR beta chain was determined in a study of T cell responses to AZD1222 COVID-19 vaccine. Findings and limits, study-wide: Only a handful of people who got AZD1222 tested seropositive at baseline.

Details on this clone: The target antigen is unknown.

There are 15 residues in the CDR3. CDR1 and CDR2 (germline): SNHLY, FYNNEI. Trimming removed 1 base from V and 5 bases from J; junction bases left unmatched: 3. Clones were read by immunoSEQ multiplex PCR, and TCRdb kept only the in-frame ones, dropping some. This table holds about 120,000 clones, roughly 90% found once. This TCR derives from an adult in good health. The rearrangement joins TRBV2 to TRBJ2-2, with TRBD2 matching over 8 bases. The sample consisted of peripheral blood, taken on day 0 of AZD1222 vaccination. CDR3 in amino acids: CASSEGVAGTGELFF. In DNA, the CDR3 is TGTGCCAGCAGTGAAGGGGTAGCGGGAACCGGGGAGCTGTTTTTT.